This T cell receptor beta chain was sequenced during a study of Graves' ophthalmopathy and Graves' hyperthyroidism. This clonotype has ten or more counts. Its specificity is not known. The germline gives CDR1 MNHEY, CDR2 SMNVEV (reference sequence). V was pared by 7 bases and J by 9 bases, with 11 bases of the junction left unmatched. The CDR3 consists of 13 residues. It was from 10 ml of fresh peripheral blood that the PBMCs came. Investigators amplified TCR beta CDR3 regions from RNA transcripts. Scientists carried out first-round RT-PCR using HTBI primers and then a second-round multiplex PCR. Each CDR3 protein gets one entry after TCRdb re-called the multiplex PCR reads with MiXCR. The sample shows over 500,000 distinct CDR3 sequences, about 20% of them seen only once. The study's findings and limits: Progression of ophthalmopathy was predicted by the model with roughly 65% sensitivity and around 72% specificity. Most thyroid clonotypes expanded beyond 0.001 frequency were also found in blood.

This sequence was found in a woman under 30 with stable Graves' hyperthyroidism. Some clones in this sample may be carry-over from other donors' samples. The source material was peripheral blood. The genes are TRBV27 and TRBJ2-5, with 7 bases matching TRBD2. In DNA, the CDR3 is TGTGCCAGCACCTGGGGGGGAGTGGGGTCCCAGTACTTC. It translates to CASTWGGVGSQYF.